The rows below give T cell receptor beta chains drawn from one sample of a study of cytomegalovirus exposure and HLA in healthy donors. Sequencing used immunoSEQ multiplex PCR; TCRdb keeps in-frame clones, though not all of them. Of 150,000 to 200,000 clones in the sample, around 75% are singletons; the top ten hold about 6%. Sequencing was performed on PBMCs. Receptors originate from a woman in her 30s in good health and CMV-seropositive. Each CDR3 is given with its conserved first and last residue. A D gene is named only where the DNA matches it firmly.

J gene,V gene,D gene,CDR3 protein
TRBJ1-1,TRBV28,TRBD1,CASRGTGGNTEAFF
TRBJ2-7,TRBV6-1,TRBD1,CASSEALTGTGGSEQYF
TRBJ2-5,TRBV15,TRBD2,CATPMKRAVGTSGVQETQYF
TRBJ2-7,TRBV14,.,CASSQDLRDPPWSYEQYF
TRBJ2-6,TRBV5-4,.,CASSLANRNSGANVLTF
TRBJ2-5,TRBV2,TRBD2,CASKTSGSETQYF
TRBJ2-1,TRBV25-1,TRBD1,CASSVLLGQAYNEQFF
TRBJ1-1,TRBV5-1,.,CASSVTDTHTEAFF
TRBJ1-1,TRBV27,.,CASTTYQGRNTEAFF
TRBJ2-1,TRBV7-2,TRBD1,CASSFWGQANEQFF
TRBJ1-5,TRBV4-1,.,CASSQRTPEEGGQPQHF
TRBJ2-1,TRBV5-1,.,CASSFTRGREVRNEQFF
TRBJ2-5,TRBV5-1,.,CASKGETTQETQYF
TRBJ1-5,TRBV4-1,TRBD1,CASSQEGTGLNQPQHF
TRBJ2-5,TRBV19,TRBD1,CASSSPGTGQETQYF
TRBJ2-1,TRBV15,TRBD2,CATSRGTSGGRRPYNEQFF
.,TRBV6-1,.,CASSAYGSEQYF
TRBJ1-2,TRBV29-1,TRBD1,CSVAGTGEDYGYTF
TRBJ2-7,TRBV5-1,TRBD2,CASTWTSGNYEQYF
TRBJ2-5,TRBV18,.,CASSGPGQETQYF
TRBJ1-2,TRBV29-1,.,CSASAGRANYGYTF
TRBJ2-1,TRBV7-7,.,CASSLDGQGPNEQFF
TRBJ2-2,TRBV5-4,.,CASSTGDSSNTGELFF
TRBJ2-2,TRBV10-2,.,CASSDYGGGELFF
TRBJ2-2,TRBV2,.,CASSRSHSNTGELFF
TRBJ2-7,TRBV7-8,.,CASSLMDISSYEQYF
TRBJ1-6,TRBV28,.,CASSFTDTNSPLHF
TRBJ2-2,TRBV4-1,.,CASSRSDSPTGELFF
TRBJ2-7,TRBV6-1,.,CASRTRDNANYEQYF
TRBJ1-6,TRBV13,.,CASSEPYSGNNSPLHF
TRBJ2-1,TRBV7-6,TRBD1,CASSLEIGRQGRNNEQFF
TRBJ2-1,TRBV5-5,TRBD1,CASSSAWGQGGNNEQFF
TRBJ2-1,TRBV27,.,CASSLSWGAKNEQFF
TRBJ2-1,TRBV7-2,TRBD2,CASSLNWGGNEQFF
TRBJ2-7,TRBV16,.,CASSSAYEQYF
TRBJ2-3,TRBV11-2,.,CASSPPSQTDTQYF
TRBJ2-5,TRBV19,TRBD2,CASSTRGVQETQYF
TRBJ1-1,TRBV7-2,.,CASRLVAVNTEAFF
TRBJ2-5,TRBV5-1,TRBD1,CASSSTGVEETQYF
TRBJ2-7,TRBV29-1,.,CSVDRGPYEQYF
TRBJ1-1,TRBV5-6,.,CASSSRTEAFF
TRBJ1-4,TRBV6-6,.,CASSPFEANEKLFF
TRBJ2-1,TRBV5-6,TRBD2,CASSLFSGRRSYNEQFF
TRBJ1-1,TRBV7-9,.,CASSLGTAKNTEAFF
TRBJ2-3,TRBV14,.,CASSPTYRVVTDTQYF
TRBJ1-5,TRBV5-6,.,CASSLRGSTHQPQHF